What follows is one T cell receptor (beta chain) and its context. The table lists this clone with a few counts. The target of this receptor is not known. No much larger clone exists at a distance of one base, and base qualities are not known. Genomic DNA from frozen pancreas tissue was processed for repertoire sequencing. The DNeasy Blood and Tissue Kit was used to extract roughly 1.9-3.2 ug of genomic DNA from either umbilical cord blood or frozen pancreas. On the immunoSEQ human TCRbeta survey platform, a two-step multiplex PCR amplified and barcoded the TCRbeta CDR3 regions. Libraries were sequenced on Illumina instruments, and IgH from the same samples was sequenced in parallel. As for how the authors treated the data: Raw reads were filtered against IMGT V, D, J definitions and were binned using a nearest-neighbor algorithm so that PCR and sequencing errors were removed. Clones were defined as identical nucleotide sequences, and differential abundance between tissues was assessed by per-clone Fisher exact tests with a pFDR threshold of p<0.01. A minimum inclusion filter of 10 in either sample excluded clones with frequencies too low for statistical inference. Pairwise clonal comparisons used the immunoSEQ Analyzer, and gene family usage was assessed with IMGT tools. In TCRdb, the immuneACCESS table is reduced to in-frame sequences with V and J assigned. These tables do not hold every clone; where another copy was compared, an unresolved V gene accounts for under half, and the others remain unexplained. The V and J calls and clone size are taken from that table; D and trimming were inferred from the DNA. The sample table contains around 100,000 clones; only one count was recorded for roughly 78% of them. 2% of the sample goes to the ten largest clones.

The CDR3 covers 16 residues, taking in both the cysteine and the phenylalanine. Just CDR3 DNA is preserved here, 48 bases in frame from base 1. V ends up 4 bases short and J 5 bases short, with an unmatched junction base count of 8. The germline V gene yields LGHNA for CDR1 and YNFKEQ for CDR2. The record originates from a study of fetal regulatory T cell absence and autoimmunity (dated by TCRdb to about 2017). General notes on the study: The IPEX patients showed exocrine pancreas autoimmunity in the absence of clinical diabetes. General conclusions and limits of the study: The TCR compartment showed significant oligoclonal enrichment in pancreas versus cord blood, with some top clones over 85-fold enriched. The oligoclonal enrichment was interpreted as support for antigen-driven autoimmunity occurring in the pancreas before birth in IPEX syndrome. Cord blood and pancreas had broadly similar TRB gene family usage, resembling published neonatal and adult repertoires.

The sequencing sample was made of pancreas tissue. The chain uses TRBV4-2 and TRBJ1-5; the central 10 bases match TRBD1. This receptor was obtained from a male donor with IPEX syndrome. The CDR3: CASSLDRGLNHQPQHF. The bases read TGTGCCAGCAGCCTCGACAGGGGGCTAAATCATCAGCCCCAGCATTTT.